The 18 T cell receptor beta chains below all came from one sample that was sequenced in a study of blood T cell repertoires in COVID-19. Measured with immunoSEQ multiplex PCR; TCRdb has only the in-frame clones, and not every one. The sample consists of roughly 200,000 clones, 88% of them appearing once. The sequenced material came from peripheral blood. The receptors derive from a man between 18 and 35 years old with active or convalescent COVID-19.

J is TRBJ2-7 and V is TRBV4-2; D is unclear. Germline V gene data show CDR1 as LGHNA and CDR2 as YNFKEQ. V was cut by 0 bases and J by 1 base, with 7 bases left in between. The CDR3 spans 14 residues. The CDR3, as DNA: TGTGCCAGCAGCCAAGAACTCAGGTCCTACGAGCAGTACTTC. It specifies CASSQELRSYEQYF.

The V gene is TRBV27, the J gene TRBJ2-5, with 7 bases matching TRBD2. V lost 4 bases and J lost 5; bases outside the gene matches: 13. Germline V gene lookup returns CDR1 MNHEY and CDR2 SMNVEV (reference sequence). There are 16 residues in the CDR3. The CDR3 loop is CASSSSVGGRGETQYF. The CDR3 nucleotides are TGTGCCAGCAGTTCCTCCGTGGGCGGGAGAGGCGAGACCCAGTACTTC.

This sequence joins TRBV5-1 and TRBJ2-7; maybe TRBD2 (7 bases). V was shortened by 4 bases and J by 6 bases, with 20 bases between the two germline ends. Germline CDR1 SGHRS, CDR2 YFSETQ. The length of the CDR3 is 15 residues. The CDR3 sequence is CASSPLNPGGREQYF. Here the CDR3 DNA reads TGCGCCAGCAGCCCGTTAAATCCCGGGGGGCGCGAGCAGTACTTC. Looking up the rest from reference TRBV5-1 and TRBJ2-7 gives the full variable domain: KAGVTQTPRYLIKTRGQQVTLSCSPISGHRSVSWYQQTPGQGLQFLFEYFSETQRNKGNFPGRFSGRQFSNSRSEMNVSTLELGDSALYLCASSPLNPGGREQYFGPGTRLTVT.

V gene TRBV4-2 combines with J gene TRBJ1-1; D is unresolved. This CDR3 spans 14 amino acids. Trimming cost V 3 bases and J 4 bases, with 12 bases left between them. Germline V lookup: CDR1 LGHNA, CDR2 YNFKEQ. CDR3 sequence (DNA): TGTGCCAGCAGCCATAACGAGGGAAGCACTGAAGCTTTCTTT. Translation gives CASSHNEGSTEAFF.

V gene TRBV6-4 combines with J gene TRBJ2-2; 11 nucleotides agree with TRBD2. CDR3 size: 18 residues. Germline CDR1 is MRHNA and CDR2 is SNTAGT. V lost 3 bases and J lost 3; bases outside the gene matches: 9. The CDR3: CASSELAGERGYTGELFF. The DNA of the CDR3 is TGTGCCAGCAGTGAACTAGCGGGAGAAAGGGGTTACACCGGGGAGCTGTTTTTT.

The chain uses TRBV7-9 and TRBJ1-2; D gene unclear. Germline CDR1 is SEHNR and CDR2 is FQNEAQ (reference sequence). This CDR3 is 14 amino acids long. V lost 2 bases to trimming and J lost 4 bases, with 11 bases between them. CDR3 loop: CASSLLEPGYGYTF. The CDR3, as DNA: TGTGCCAGCAGCTTATTGGAGCCCGGCTATGGCTACACCTTC.

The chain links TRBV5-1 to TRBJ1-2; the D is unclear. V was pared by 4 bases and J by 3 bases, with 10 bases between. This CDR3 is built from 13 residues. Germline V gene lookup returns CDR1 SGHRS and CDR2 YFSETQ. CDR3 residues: CASSLRTDYGYTF. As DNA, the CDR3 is TGCGCCAGCAGCCTGAGAACAGACTATGGCTACACCTTC.

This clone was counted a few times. This chain's CDR3 is CASSYSGGGEKLFF. In DNA form, the CDR3 reads TGTGCCAGCAGTTACTCCGGGGGAGGAGAAAAACTGTTTTTT. V and J are TRBV6-2 or TRBV6-3 and TRBJ1-4; perhaps TRBD1 as D (5 bases). Trimming shortened V by 0 bases and J by 8 bases, and 10 bases separated the two germline ends. The CDR3 has 14 amino acids. The germline V gene encodes CDR1 MNHEY and CDR2 SVGEGT.

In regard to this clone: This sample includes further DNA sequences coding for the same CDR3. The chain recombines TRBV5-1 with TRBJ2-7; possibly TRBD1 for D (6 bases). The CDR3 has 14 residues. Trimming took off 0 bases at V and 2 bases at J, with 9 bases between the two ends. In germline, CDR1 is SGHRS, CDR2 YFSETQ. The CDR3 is CASSLGQAPYEQYF. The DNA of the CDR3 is TGCGCCAGCAGCTTGGGACAGGCCCCCTACGAGCAGTACTTC.

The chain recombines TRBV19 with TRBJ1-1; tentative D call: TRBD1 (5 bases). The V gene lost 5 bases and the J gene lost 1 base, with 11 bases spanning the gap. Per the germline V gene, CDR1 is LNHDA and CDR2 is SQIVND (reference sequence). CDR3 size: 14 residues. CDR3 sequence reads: CASSAQGANTEAFF. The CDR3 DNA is TGTGCCAGTAGTGCCCAGGGCGCGAACACTGAAGCTTTCTTT.

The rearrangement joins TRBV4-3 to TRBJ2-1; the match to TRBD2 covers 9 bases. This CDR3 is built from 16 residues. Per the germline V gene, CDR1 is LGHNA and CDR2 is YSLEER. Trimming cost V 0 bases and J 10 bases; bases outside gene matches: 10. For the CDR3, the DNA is TGCGCCAGCAGCCAAGAGTTTGGGGCGGGAGGGTTGGAGCAGTTCTTC. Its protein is CASSQEFGAGGLEQFF.

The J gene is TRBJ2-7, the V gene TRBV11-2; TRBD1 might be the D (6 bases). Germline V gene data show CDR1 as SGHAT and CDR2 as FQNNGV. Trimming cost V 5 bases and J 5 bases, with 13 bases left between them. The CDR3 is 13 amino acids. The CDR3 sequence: CASSRKTGDEQYF. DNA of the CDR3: TGTGCCAGCAGCCGTAAGACAGGTGACGAGCAGTACTTC.

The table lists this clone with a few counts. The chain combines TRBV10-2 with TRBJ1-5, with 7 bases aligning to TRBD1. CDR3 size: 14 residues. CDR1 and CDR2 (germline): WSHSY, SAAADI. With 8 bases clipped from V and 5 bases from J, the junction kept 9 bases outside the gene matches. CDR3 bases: TGCGCCAGCGGTCTAGGACAGGAATATCAGCCCCAGCATTTT. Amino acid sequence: CASGLGQEYQPQHF.

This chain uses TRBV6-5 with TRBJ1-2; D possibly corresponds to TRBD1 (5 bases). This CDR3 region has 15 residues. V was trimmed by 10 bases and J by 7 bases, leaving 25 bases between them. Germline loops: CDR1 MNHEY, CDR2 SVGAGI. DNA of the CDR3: TGTGCCACCTACATTTCCGGGACGGGGGAGGGTGGCTACACCTTC. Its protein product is CATYISGTGEGGYTF.

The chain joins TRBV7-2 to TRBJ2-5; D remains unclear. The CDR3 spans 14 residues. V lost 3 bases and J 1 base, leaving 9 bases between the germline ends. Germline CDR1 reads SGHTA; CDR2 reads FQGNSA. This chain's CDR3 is CASSFHQSQETQYF. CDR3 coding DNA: TGTGCCAGCAGCTTTCACCAGTCCCAAGAGACCCAGTACTTC.

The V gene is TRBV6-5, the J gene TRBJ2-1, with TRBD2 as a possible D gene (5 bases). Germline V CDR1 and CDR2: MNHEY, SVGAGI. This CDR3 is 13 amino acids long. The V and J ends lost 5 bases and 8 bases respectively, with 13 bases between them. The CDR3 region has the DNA TGTGCCAGCAGTAACCAACTAGGCTATGAGCAGTTCTTC. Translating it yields CASSNQLGYEQFF.

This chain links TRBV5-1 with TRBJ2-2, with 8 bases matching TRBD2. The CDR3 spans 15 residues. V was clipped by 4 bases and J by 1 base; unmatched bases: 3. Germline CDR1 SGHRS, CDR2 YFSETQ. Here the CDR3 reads CASSLSGRNTGELFF. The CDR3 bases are TGCGCCAGCAGCCTAAGCGGGAGGAACACCGGGGAGCTGTTTTTT.

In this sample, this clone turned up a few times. CDR3 region: CASRKDKDNQPQHF. The CDR3 coding sequence is TGCGCCAGCAGAAAGGACAAGGACAATCAGCCCCAGCATTTT. The chain links TRBV5-1 to TRBJ1-5; perhaps TRBD1 as D (5 bases). This CDR3 region has 14 residues. CDR1 SGHRS and CDR2 YFSETQ come from the germline V gene. V was pared by 5 bases and J by 3 bases, with 12 bases between.